These T cell receptor beta chains were read from a single sample in a study of cytomegalovirus exposure and HLA in healthy donors. The table came from immunoSEQ multiplex PCR; TCRdb's copy has only in-frame clones and leaves some out. In the table there are 120,000 or so clones, about 84% of which are singletons. The sample comprised PBMCs. All receptors come from a man between 18 and 29 years old in good health and CMV-seropositive. CDR3s include the opening cysteine and the closing phenylalanine or tryptophan. Only some rows state a clone size, as once, few, many or a class for expanded clones.

j_call v_call clone_size cdr3_aa
TRBJ1-2 TRBV7-2 few CASRPGGGEDGYTF
TRBJ2-1 TRBV30 - CAWSVWLAAYNEQFF
TRBJ2-7 TRBV2 - CASTDRGTYEQYF
TRBJ2-5 TRBV9 - CASSASSRAGQETQYF
TRBJ1-2 TRBV4-1 - CASSQDRTGGYGYTF
TRBJ2-5 TRBV6-1 - CASSEARTGRETQYF
TRBJ2-3 TRBV27 - CASSTPQGGWDTQYF
TRBJ2-5 TRBV9 once CASSVWGEAREQYF
TRBJ2-1 TRBV5-1 - CASSFTKLKTRGQFF
TRBJ2-5 TRBV30 - CAWSVWGGTETQYF
TRBJ1-1 TRBV18 - CASSPLSRDEAFF
TRBJ1-4 TRBV10-2 - CASSELQGVEDEKLFF
TRBJ1-2 TRBV7-2 - CASSPRTGYYGYTF
TRBJ2-4 TRBV6-1 once CASSDRGNAKNIQYF
TRBJ2-3 TRBV29-1 - CSVVGPGGLTDTQYF
TRBJ2-2 TRBV2 - CASSAIVGGGHLNTGELFF
TRBJ1-1 TRBV30 - CAWSGSTGREAFF
TRBJ1-5 TRBV7-9 - CASSPQGDQPQHF
TRBJ1-2 TRBV5-4 - CASSTDRVPYGYTF
TRBJ2-5 TRBV5-5 - CASSLGQVGGETQYF
TRBJ2-4 TRBV5-1 few CASSQQTGGEDIQYF
TRBJ1-5 TRBV7-8 - CASSPTTGESQPQHF
TRBJ1-1 TRBV19 once CASSILGQAMNTEAFF
TRBJ1-3 TRBV13 - CASSPMDRSHTIYF
TRBJ1-3 TRBV4-3 - CASSQLTGGSGNTIYF
TRBJ2-7 TRBV6-6 - CASSPTGGSSYEQYF
TRBJ1-2 TRBV5-4 - CASSLLALSGYTF
TRBJ2-1 TRBV7-2 few CASSLDRSSYNEQFF
TRBJ2-2 TRBV27 - CASRRGEEAGELFF
TRBJ2-2 TRBV13 - CASSSPGDTGELFF
TRBJ2-1 TRBV9 - CASSEGTNLAGELFF
TRBJ2-2 TRBV30 - CAWSPYSGAGELFF
TRBJ2-2 TRBV4-3 - CASSQAAGESAGELFF
TRBJ1-6 TRBV11-2 - CASSPDTGFWSYNSPLHF
TRBJ2-3 TRBV6-4 - CASRELGTYLTDTQYF